This T cell receptor (beta chain) was found in a study of Ad26.COV2.S vaccination and SARS-CoV-2 variants. Study-wide results and caveats: Analytic work on TCR breadth and depth might have understated the full extent of total T cell responses.

A word on this clone: Its antigen is undetermined.

Noted treatment: some 19 received Ad26.COV2.S at low or high dose, single or two shots; several received placebo; per-sample allocation not given. Samples came from day 63 after the first vaccine or placebo injection. It was an adult aged 18-55 years in Boston who was the donor. The study used a vaccine consisting of an Ad26 vector that expressed Wuhan-strain SARS-CoV-2 spike. Germline values: CDR1 SGDLS, CDR2 YYNGEE. The CDR3 totals 12 residues. V was cut by 5 bases and J by 5 bases, with 10 bases left in between. Measured with immunoSEQ multiplex PCR; TCRdb has only the in-frame clones, and not every one. Here the sample spans about 350,000 clones, 88% being singletons.

The source was peripheral blood, collected in a trial of Ad26.COV2.S vaccine versus placebo. The clonotype originates from a person between 18 and 65 years old who received the Ad26.COV2.S COVID-19 vaccine or a placebo. The J gene is TRBJ2-5, the V gene TRBV9; D may be TRBD1 or TRBD2 (5 bases each). CDR3 in amino acids: CASSGTSETQYF. CDR3 nucleotide sequence: TGTGCCAGCAGTGGGACGTCTGAGACCCAGTACTTC.